The rows below give T cell receptor beta chains drawn from one sample of a study of CD8 T cells in ankylosing spondylitis. TCRdb re-derived calls from the 5' RACE reads in MiXCR, one entry per CDR3 protein. The sample records roughly 700,000 distinct CDR3 sequences, over 15% being singletons. The specimen sequenced was blood, either unsorted or a sorted T cell fraction (not recorded which). These receptor sequences come from a male donor with ankylosing spondylitis. Each CDR3 is given with its conserved first and last residue. D genes are given only for firm matches. A row's size may be missing; if present it is once, few, many or a size class.

>TRBJ1-1|TRBV6-2/TRBV6-3|-|TRBD1
TGTGCCAGCAGTTACTTGACAGGGCATGTTGCTTTCTTT
CASSYLTGHVAFF
>TRBJ2-7|TRBV10-3|-|TRBD1
TGTGCCATCAGTCCCGGGACAGGGGGCTACGAGCAGTACTTC
CAISPGTGGYEQYF
>TRBJ2-1|TRBV5-5|-|-
TGTGCCAGCAGACAGGACGGTAACAGTGTGTCAGATGAGCAGTTCTTC
CASRQDGNSVSDEQFF
>TRBJ2-5|TRBV4-1|few|-
TGCGCCAGCAGCCAAGATTTTGGCCAATCTGGCGGGGCCCAGTACTTC
CASSQDFGQSGGAQYF
>TRBJ1-3|TRBV7-2|-|-
TGTGCCAGCAGTTCGAATGGTGGAAACACCATATATTTT
CASSSNGGNTIYF
>TRBJ2-1|TRBV20-1|-|-
TGCAGTGCTAGTCGTGCTAGCCTCGGGGTTGGAAATGAGCAGTTCTTC
CSASRASLGVGNEQFF
>TRBJ2-7|TRBV5-1|-|TRBD2
TGCGCCAGCAGCTTGGATAGGGCGGGAGGGCCCTCCCCCTACGAGCAGTACTTC
CASSLDRAGGPSPYEQYF
>TRBJ1-6|TRBV6-5|-|TRBD1
TGTGCCAGCAGTTACCTGACAGGGGGCGAGTCACCCCTCCACTTT
CASSYLTGGESPLHF
>TRBJ2-1|TRBV30|few|-
TGTGCCTGGAGTGCGGAGACGGAGCAGTTCTTC
CAWSAETEQFF
>TRBJ1-5|TRBV7-2|-|TRBD1
TGTGCCAGCAGCCTTACAGGGGTTCAGCCCCAGCATTTT
CASSLTGVQPQHF
>TRBJ2-1|TRBV20-1|-|TRBD2
TGCAGTGCTATTGGACTAGCGGGATCCAATGAGCAGTTCTTC
CSAIGLAGSNEQFF
>TRBJ2-7|TRBV7-6|few|TRBD1
TGTGCCAGCAGCTTCGAACAGGGGGCTTCCTACGAGCAGTACTTC
CASSFEQGASYEQYF
>TRBJ1-5|TRBV20-1|-|TRBD1
TGCAGTGCTAGAGCAGGGACAGGGGAAAATCAGCCCCAGCATTTT
CSARAGTGENQPQHF
>TRBJ1-3|TRBV5-6|-|-
TGTGCCAGCAGCTTGGGGAGGGGCAGGGGCCCTTCCTCTGGAAACACCATATATTTT
CASSLGRGRGPSSGNTIYF
>TRBJ2-4|TRBV25-1|-|-
TGTGCCAGCAGTGACCCCAGGGCGCTGGGAAACATTCAGTACTTC
CASSDPRALGNIQYF
>TRBJ2-1|TRBV19|-|-
TGTGCCAGTAGTACCAGGACCTACAATGAGCAGTTCTTC
CASSTRTYNEQFF
>TRBJ1-2|TRBV6-5|-|TRBD1
TGTGCCAGCAGTTACTCCGGGACAGGGGCATCTAACTATGGCTACACCTTC
CASSYSGTGASNYGYTF
>TRBJ2-7|TRBV4-1|-|-
TGCGCCAGCAGCCCCGCGGACGGTTACGAGCAGTACTTC
CASSPADGYEQYF
>TRBJ2-1|TRBV9|-|TRBD1
TGTGCCAGCAGCCAGCAGGGGGCAGAAGTCAATGAGCAGTTCTTC
CASSQQGAEVNEQFF
>TRBJ2-7|TRBV12-3/TRBV12-4|-|-
TGTGCCAGCCGGGACAAGAGCTACGAGCAGTACTTC
CASRDKSYEQYF
>TRBJ2-7|TRBV10-3|few|-
TGTGCCATCAGTGACCAAAGGGGCGGTAGCTCCTACGAGCAGTACTTC
CAISDQRGGSSYEQYF
>TRBJ2-5|TRBV5-1|few|-
TGCGCCAGCAGCTTGGCCACCGTGTACCAAGAGACCCAGTACTTC
CASSLATVYQETQYF
>TRBJ1-2|TRBV12-3/TRBV12-4|many|-
TGTGCCAGCAGTTTGGGACCGGGACATGTTAACTATGGCTACACCTTC
CASSLGPGHVNYGYTF
>TRBJ2-1|TRBV12-3/TRBV12-4|-|TRBD2
TGTGCCAGCAGGGGCGGGGGGGCGGCCTACAATGAGCAGTTCTTC
CASRGGGAAYNEQFF